The 17 T cell receptor beta chains below come from one sample, sequenced in a study of shared clonotypes between healthy human individuals. The repertoire was sequenced with immunoSEQ multiplex PCR; TCRdb's copy has only in-frame clones and lacks some. The data contain 2 million to 2.5 million clones, 90% to 95% of them singletons. Sequencing input: naive CD4+ T cells from PBMCs. Subset given: CD45RA+ positively selected. These receptors all come from a man aged 18-30 years in good health. Some clones in this sample may be carry-over from other donors' samples.

This rearrangement joins TRBV4-2 to TRBJ2-2, with D possibly matching TRBD2 (5 bases). Trimming removed 2 bases from V and 6 bases from J, with 10 bases in between. Germline CDR1 LGHNA, CDR2 YNFKEQ. The CDR3 consists of 14 residues. DNA for the CDR3: TGTGCCAGCAGCCAAAAAGCGAGGGCCGGGGAGCTGTTTTTT. The encoded protein is CASSQKARAGELFF.

The V call is TRBV5-1, the J call TRBJ2-1; TRBD1 or TRBD2 may be the D gene (5 bases each). V was shortened by 4 bases and J by 4 bases, with 9 bases between the two germline ends. The CDR3 is 13 amino acids. The V gene's germline CDR1 is SGHRS and CDR2 YFSETQ. The CDR3 nucleotides read TGCGCCAGCAGCGGCAGGGAGTACAATGAGCAGTTCTTC. Its protein product is CASSGREYNEQFF.

This clone was detected only once. Other DNA sequences in this sample translate to the same CDR3. CDR3 DNA: TGTGCCAGCTCACCACCGGAGCAAGATACGCAGTATTTT. Its translation is CASSPPEQDTQYF. J is TRBJ2-3 and V is TRBV18; D gene uncertain. Germline V gene lookup returns CDR1 KGHSH and CDR2 LQKENI. V was trimmed by 0 bases and J by 5 bases, leaving 6 bases between them. This CDR3 comprises 13 residues.

J is TRBJ1-4 and V is TRBV6-6, with 9 bases identical to TRBD1. This CDR3 has 15 residues. The ends lost 2 bases at V and 8 bases at J; junction bases unmatched: 6. Germline V gene lookup returns CDR1 MNHNY and CDR2 SVGAGI (reference sequence). The CDR3 is CASSYPGTGLEKLFF. CDR3 nucleotides: TGTGCCAGCAGTTACCCCGGGACAGGGCTGGAAAAACTGTTTTTT.

The chain is built from TRBV7-2 and TRBJ2-7, with TRBD2 as a possible D gene (5 bases). The CDR3 is 13 residues long. The V gene's germline CDR1 is SGHTA and CDR2 FQGNSA. The germline V and J ends were trimmed by 2 bases and 4 bases, with 9 bases remaining between them. The DNA for the CDR3 is TGTGCCAGCAGCTTAACTAGGTTATACGAGCAGTACTTC. It encodes CASSLTRLYEQYF.

The chain joins TRBV5-6 to TRBJ2-7; 7 bases agree with TRBD1. Per the germline V gene, CDR1 is SGHDT and CDR2 is YYEEEE. This CDR3 contains 16 residues. J lost 4 bases, V lost 6 bases, and 16 bases had no gene match. The CDR3 sequence: CASTPRFGDSGYEQYF. Written as DNA, the CDR3 is TGTGCCAGCACCCCACGTTTCGGGGACAGTGGGTACGAGCAGTACTTC.

The J gene is TRBJ2-3, the V gene TRBV4-2; 11 positions match TRBD2. Trimming cost V 4 bases and J 2 bases; bases outside gene matches: 5. The V gene's germline CDR1 is LGHNA and CDR2 YNFKEQ. This CDR3 is built from 16 residues. The CDR3 nucleotides are TGTGCCAGCAGCCGTGGGACTAGCGGTTACACAGATACGCAGTATTTT. Amino acids: CASSRGTSGYTDTQYF.

The CDR3 DNA reads as TGTGCCAGCAGTGGTCCCGGGACAGTCTCCTACGAGCAGTACTTC. Its translation: CASSGPGTVSYEQYF. The chain recombines TRBV6-1 with TRBJ2-7, with 7 bases lining up with TRBD1. Germline V lookup: CDR1 MNHNS, CDR2 SASEGT. V lost 4 bases and J lost 0; bases outside the gene matches: 6. CDR3 size: 15 residues.

The J gene is TRBJ1-2, the V gene TRBV27; D not resolved. Germline-derived CDR1 and CDR2 are MNHEY and SMNVEV (reference sequence). Trimming took off 0 bases at V and 4 bases at J, with 9 bases between the two ends. The CDR3 loop spans 14 amino acids. In DNA, the CDR3 is TGTGCCAGCAGTTTATCGGGTAGGGTCTATGGCTACACCTTC. Protein: CASSLSGRVYGYTF.

A single count supports this clone. The V and J genes are TRBV10-2 and TRBJ2-2; D gene unclear. Germline lookup yields CDR1 WSHSY and CDR2 SAAADI. The CDR3 contains 15 residues. Trimming cost V 4 bases and J 7 bases, with 16 bases left between them. CDR3 protein: CASSVYGPIGGELFF. The CDR3 DNA follows: TGCGCCAGCAGTGTTTACGGGCCGATTGGCGGGGAGCTGTTTTTT.

This clone showed up just once. The V and J genes are TRBV28 and TRBJ2-5; D is ambiguous. Trimming took off 5 bases at V and 3 bases at J, with 13 bases between the two ends. The CDR3 is 14 amino acids. In germline, CDR1 is MDHEN, CDR2 SYDVKM. In nucleotides, the CDR3 is TGTGCCAGCAGTCCCTCAATGCCCAAAGAGACCCAGTACTTC. Protein: CASSPSMPKETQYF.

Here the CDR3 DNA reads TGTGCCAGCAGCCGGAAGACTAGCGGGGCTACCGGCAATGAGCAGTTCTTC. Protein sequence: CASSRKTSGATGNEQFF. The chain is built from TRBV5-4 and TRBJ2-1; 11 bases map to TRBD2. Germline CDR1 SGHNT, CDR2 YYREEE (reference sequence). The CDR3 spans 17 residues. The V segment lost 4 bases and the J segment 6 bases; nucleotides outside the gene matches: 12.

V gene TRBV5-1 combines with J gene TRBJ2-1; 8 bases map to TRBD1. Germline CDR1 is SGHRS and CDR2 is YFSETQ. The CDR3 loop spans 14 amino acids. J was trimmed by 9 bases and V by 3 bases; bases with no gene match: 8. This CDR3 is CASSSDRASGEQFF. In DNA form, the CDR3 reads TGCGCCAGCAGCTCGGACAGGGCTTCGGGTGAGCAGTTCTTC.

The V gene is TRBV27, the J gene TRBJ1-5; 8 bases agree with TRBD1. V gave up 4 bases and J gave up 3 bases; unmatched junction bases: 5. Germline values: CDR1 MNHEY, CDR2 SMNVEV (reference sequence). CDR3 length equals 15 residues. DNA for the CDR3: TGTGCCAGCAGTTCCCGGGACAGGTACAATCAGCCCCAGCATTTT. This gives the protein CASSSRDRYNQPQHF.

The rearrangement joins TRBV7-8 to TRBJ1-2; 7 bases are a match to TRBD1. CDR1 and CDR2 (germline): SGHVS, FQNEAQ. The V segment lost 7 bases and the J segment 6 bases; nucleotides outside the gene matches: 23. The CDR3 runs 18 residues. The DNA for the CDR3 is TGTGCCAGCACCCCACAGTATTCCCCGGGACAGCAGTATGATGGCTACACCTTC. This gives the protein CASTPQYSPGQQYDGYTF.

The chain carries TRBV9 and TRBJ2-3; TRBD2 aligns across 8 bases. The germline V gene has CDR1 SGDLS and CDR2 YYNGEE. With 7 bases clipped from V and 4 bases from J, the junction kept 14 bases outside the gene matches. The length of the CDR3 is 16 residues. In DNA, the CDR3 is TGTGCCAGCGGGTGGTCGTCGGGAGGGCCGGCAGATACGCAGTATTTT. Its translation is CASGWSSGGPADTQYF.

The V gene is TRBV28, the J gene TRBJ2-2, with a possible D match to TRBD1 (8 bases). Germline V gives CDR1 MDHEN, CDR2 SYDVKM. The CDR3 sequence is 16 residues long. The germline V and J ends were trimmed by 6 bases and 6 bases, with 20 bases remaining between them. Written as DNA, the CDR3 is TGTGCCAGCAGCCCCACGGGAGGACAGGGAGCCGGGGAGCTGTTTTTT. Translating it yields CASSPTGGQGAGELFF.